The TCR beta chain described here comes from a study of blood T cell repertoires in COVID-19. Study context: Some COVID-19 samples were acute and others convalescent; all came from the United States, Italy and Spain.

Authors' processing steps: How many nucleated cells were present was estimated from reference gene primer amplification. The data were produced by immunoSEQ multiplex PCR, yet TCRdb's version contains in-frame clones alone and is incomplete. The V and J calls and clone size were taken over from that table, and D and trimming were inferred from the DNA. The sample holds more than 150,000 clones; over 75% are singletons and the top ten take around 2.8%. After removal of 2 bases from V and 7 bases from J, the junction contained 10 bases not matched to a gene. This CDR3 has 16 residues. Looked up from germline, CDR1 is LGHDT and CDR2 is YNNKEL (reference sequence).

The rearrangement links TRBV3-1 (or the pseudogene TRBV3-2) to TRBJ2-2, with 7 bases fitting TRBD2. Specimen: peripheral blood. This sequence was found in a woman of 80 years or more with active or convalescent COVID-19. The CDR3 DNA reads as TGTGCCAGCAGCCAAAGGTTGAGGGAGGGAAACGGGGAGCTGTTTTTT. Amino acids: CASSQRLREGNGELFF.